This T cell receptor (beta chain) was found in a study of early T cells in non-severe SARS-CoV-2 infection. Broader study findings: Sequences matched to VDJdb favored anti-spike CD8 responses, while private and CD4 specificities were missed.

The CDR3 loop spans 12 amino acids. The V end was cut by 4 bases, the J end by 5 bases, with 7 bases between. CDR1 is MRHNA and CDR2 is SNTAGT in the germline V gene. This clonotype was counted between two and nine times. As yet, its antigen is unknown. Individual cDNA molecules carried attached unique molecular identifiers. Using its own MiXCR run on the 5' RACE reads, TCRdb lists one record per CDR3 protein. The table includes some 76,000 distinct CDR3 sequences, around 15% detected once. The material sequenced was whole blood. V and J are TRBV6-4 and TRBJ2-3; D not certain. The origin of this receptor is an adult who was a healthcare worker with PCR-confirmed SARS-CoV-2 infection or an uninfected control (not recorded which). The CDR3 DNA follows: TGTGCCAGCAGTGGCCCGGGAGATACGCAGTATTTT. Protein product: CASSGPGDTQYF.